The subject of this entry is one T cell receptor (beta chain). This record belongs to a study of blood T cell repertoires in COVID-19. Clones were sequenced by immunoSEQ multiplex PCR, and TCRdb holds only the in-frame ones, with some missing. Of under 300,000 clones in the sample, about nine tenths are singletons; the top ten hold 9.5% to 15%. J was trimmed by 0 bases and V by 3 bases; bases with no gene match: 5. Germline CDR1 KGHSH, CDR2 LQKENI. The CDR3 is 17 residues long. This chain links TRBV18 with TRBJ1-6, with TRBD1 matching over 7 bases. Sequences were obtained from peripheral blood. The receptor comes from a woman aged 25 to 39 with COVID-19, enrolled during active disease. The CDR3 spells CASSPGGQRSYNSPLHF. The DNA for the CDR3 is TGTGCCAGCTCACCGGGGGGACAGCGCTCCTATAATTCACCCCTCCACTTT. The full variable domain, rest sourced from reference TRBV18 and TRBJ1-6, is NAGVMQNPRHLVRRRGQEARLRCSPMKGHSHVYWYRQLPEEGLKFMVYLQKENIIDESGMPKERFSAEFPKEGPSILRIQQVVRGDSAAYFCASSPGGQRSYNSPLHFGNGTRLTVT.